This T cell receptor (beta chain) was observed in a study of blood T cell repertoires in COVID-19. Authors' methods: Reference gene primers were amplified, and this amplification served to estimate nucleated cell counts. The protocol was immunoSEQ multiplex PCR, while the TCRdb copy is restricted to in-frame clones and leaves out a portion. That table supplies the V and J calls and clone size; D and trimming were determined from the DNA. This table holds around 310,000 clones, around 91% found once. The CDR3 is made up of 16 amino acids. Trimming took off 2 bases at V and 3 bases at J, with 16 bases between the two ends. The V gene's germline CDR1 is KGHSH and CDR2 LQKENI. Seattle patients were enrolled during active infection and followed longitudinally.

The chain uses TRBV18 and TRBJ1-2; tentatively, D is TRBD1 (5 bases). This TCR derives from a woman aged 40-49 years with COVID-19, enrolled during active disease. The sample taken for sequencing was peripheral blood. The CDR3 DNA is TGTGCCAGCTCACCAAGATCAGGGCTTTTTGACTATGGCTACACCTTC. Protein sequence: CASSPRSGLFDYGYTF.